The rows below give T cell receptor beta chains drawn from one sample of a study of radiation and T cells in renal cell carcinoma. Assay used: immunoSEQ multiplex PCR; TCRdb lists only in-frame clones, some missing. The repertoire holds about 73,000 clones, over 80% seen once, with 2% to 3% in the top ten. The sample here was blood, taken from a patient whose treatment included radiotherapy and nephrectomy. The receptor set was obtained from a woman aged 60-75 years with renal cell carcinoma. The CDR3 runs from the conserved cysteine through the conserved F or W. Each record gives: D gene, V gene, clone size, J gene, CDR3 protein, CDR3 DNA. The D gene is left open where the match is weak. The size of a clone is reported for some rows only, either as once, few or many, or as a class for expanded clones.

.	TRBV21-1	few	TRBJ2-7	CASSFRNLSYEQYF	TGTGCCAGCAGCTTCAGGAACTTGTCCTACGAGCAGTACTTC
TRBD2	TRBV15	.	TRBJ2-1	CATSRETSGTWNNEQFF	TGTGCCACCAGCAGAGAGACTAGCGGGACGTGGAACAATGAGCAGTTCTTC
.	TRBV19	.	TRBJ1-1	CASSVNTGHNTEAFF	TGTGCCAGTAGTGTGAATACAGGGCACAACACTGAAGCTTTCTTT
.	TRBV19	.	TRBJ2-3	CASSIDTAARGDTQYF	TGTGCCAGTAGTATAGATACCGCGGCTAGGGGAGATACGCAGTATTTT
.	TRBV5-1	.	TRBJ2-5	CASSLKVVGGATEKETQYF	TGCGCCAGCAGCTTGAAAGTCGTTGGAGGGGCGACGGAAAAAGAGACCCAGTACTTC
.	TRBV7-2	once	TRBJ2-2	CASSLVGKGTGELFF	TGTGCCAGCAGCTTAGTGGGCAAGGGAACCGGGGAGCTGTTTTTT
.	TRBV6-5	.	TRBJ1-2	CASSQRGDGYTF	TGTGCCAGCAGCCAACGGGGCGATGGCTACACCTTC
TRBD2	TRBV7-2	.	TRBJ2-2	CASSQRTSVNTGELFF	TGTGCCAGCAGCCAGCGGACTAGCGTCAACACCGGGGAGCTGTTTTTT
.	TRBV28	.	TRBJ2-1	CASSSVGFRDEQFF	TGTGCCAGCAGTTCGGTGGGATTTAGGGATGAGCAGTTCTTC
.	TRBV29-1	.	TRBJ1-1	CSYHNSRPGQAFF	TGCAGCTATCATAACTCCCGGCCGGGACAAGCTTTCTTT
TRBD2	TRBV28	.	TRBJ2-1	CASRNGAGGPDEQFF	TGTGCCAGCAGAAACGGGGCGGGGGGGCCCGATGAGCAGTTCTTC
TRBD1	TRBV7-3	.	TRBJ2-3	CASSEQGLGNTQYF	TGTGCCAGCAGCGAACAGGGGTTGGGAAATACGCAGTATTTT
.	TRBV29-1	few	TRBJ1-1	CSVQEVMNTEAFF	TGCAGCGTCCAGGAAGTTATGAACACTGAAGCTTTCTTT
TRBD2	TRBV4-3	.	TRBJ2-7	CASSQEGLWTSSYYEQYF	TGCGCCAGCAGCCAAGAGGGGTTGTGGACTAGCAGTTACTACGAGCAGTACTTC
.	TRBV19	.	TRBJ1-2	CASSIGATQYGYTF	TGTGCCAGTAGTATAGGAGCAACCCAATATGGCTACACCTTC
TRBD2	TRBV4-3	.	TRBJ2-5	CASSRLAGDETQYF	TGCGCCAGCAGTCGACTAGCGGGAGACGAGACCCAGTACTTC
.	TRBV21-1	.	TRBJ2-3	CASSKPDTQYF	TGTGCCAGCAGCAAGCCAGATACGCAGTATTTT
.	TRBV7-7	.	TRBJ2-1	CASSLDSDNEQFF	TGTGCTAGCAGCTTGGACAGCGACAATGAGCAGTTCTTC